These 21 T cell receptor beta chains came from one sample sequenced in a study of shared clonotypes between healthy human individuals. The protocol was immunoSEQ multiplex PCR, while the TCRdb copy is restricted to in-frame clones and leaves out a portion. The table records around 370,000 clones, approximately 96% of them present only once. Sequencing was carried out using memory CD8+ T cells sorted from blood. Subset denoted: CD45RO+ cells pooled with CCR7-negative TemRA cells. The receptors here all came from a man aged 25 to 45 in good health.

The V call is TRBV19, the J call TRBJ2-1; 12 bases are shared with TRBD1. Per germline, CDR1 LNHDA and CDR2 SQIVND (reference sequence). This CDR3 region has 16 residues. After removal of 4 bases from V and 0 bases from J, the junction contained 1 base not matched to a gene. Written as DNA, the CDR3 is TGTGCCAGTAGTAGGGACAGGGGGCGCTCCTACAATGAGCAGTTCTTC. Residues: CASSRDRGRSYNEQFF.

This clone was observed once. V usage is TRBV28 and J usage is TRBJ2-7; TRBD2 matches at 11 bases. With V trimmed by 4 bases and J by 0 bases, 8 bases remained unmatched. Germline CDR1 MDHEN, CDR2 SYDVKM. The CDR3 has 17 amino acids. Written as DNA, the CDR3 is TGTGCCAGCAGTTCATCGCGGGGACTAGCGGCCTCCTACGAGCAGTACTTC. This encodes CASSSSRGLAASYEQYF.

The CDR3 DNA is TGTGCCAGCAGCTTAGGGCTAGCGGAAGAGACCCAGTACTTC. The encoded protein is CASSLGLAEETQYF. The J gene is TRBJ2-5, the V gene TRBV7-9, with 7 bases matching TRBD2. The trim removed 1 base at V and 3 bases at J, leaving 2 bases unmatched. The CDR3 has 14 amino acids. Germline loops: CDR1 SEHNR, CDR2 FQNEAQ (reference sequence).

V gene TRBV7-2 combines with J gene TRBJ2-7; D not resolved. The V and J ends lost 6 bases and 2 bases respectively, with 8 bases between them. The CDR3 has 12 residues. The germline CDR1 and CDR2 sequences are SGHTA and FQGNSA. The CDR3 protein is CASSRAPYEQYF. CDR3 sequence (DNA): TGTGCCAGCAGTCGCGCCCCCTACGAGCAGTACTTC.

The chain links TRBV7-9 to TRBJ1-3; a possible D gene is TRBD1 (5 bases). Germline V lookup: CDR1 SEHNR, CDR2 FQNEAQ (reference sequence). V lost 5 bases and J lost 0, with 14 bases in between. The CDR3 is 16 residues long. The CDR3 bases are TGTGCCAGCAGCGCACACAGGCGATCCTCTGGAAACACCATATATTTT. Translated: CASSAHRRSSGNTIYF.

The CDR3 reads CASSLYAEEKLFF. The CDR3 DNA reads as TGTGCCAGCAGTTTATACGCAGAAGAAAAACTGTTTTTT. The chain has TRBV28 and TRBJ1-4; D call uncertain. The CDR3 has 13 residues. The V end lost 1 base, the J end lost 8 bases, and 8 bases lay between the germline ends. Germline-derived CDR1 and CDR2 are MDHEN and SYDVKM.

The V and J genes are TRBV6-1 and TRBJ2-3; 10 bases line up with TRBD2. Germline values: CDR1 MNHNS, CDR2 SASEGT. The CDR3 has 17 residues. V was clipped by 2 bases and J by 6 bases; unmatched bases: 11. The CDR3 bases are TGTGCCAGCAGTGAACGAGTCGGTAGCGGGAGGTCGGATACGCAGTATTTT. This gives the protein CASSERVGSGRSDTQYF.

This clone appeared a single time. The chain is built from TRBV4-2 and TRBJ2-5; 8 bases agree with TRBD2. Germline CDR1 LGHNA, CDR2 YNFKEQ. The CDR3 spans 14 residues. With V trimmed by 1 base and J by 5 bases, 3 bases remained unmatched. CDR3 loop: CASSQGPGGETQYF. DNA of the CDR3: TGTGCCAGCAGCCAAGGGCCGGGAGGGGAGACCCAGTACTTC.

J is TRBJ2-2 and V is TRBV4-1; D ambiguous. Per germline, CDR1 MGHRA and CDR2 YSYEKL. The V and J ends lost 5 bases and 4 bases respectively, with 5 bases between them. The CDR3 runs 12 residues. DNA for the CDR3: TGCGCCAGCAGCTTAGTCACCGGGGAGCTGTTTTTT. This codes for CASSLVTGELFF.

This chain uses TRBV7-9 with TRBJ1-4; no clear D gene. Trimming left V 5 bases short and J 0 bases short, with 10 bases between. This CDR3 is built from 15 residues. Germline V gene lookup returns CDR1 SEHNR and CDR2 FQNEAQ (reference sequence). CDR3 sequence (DNA): TGTGCCAGCAGCCCCCTCCATGCAACTAATGAAAAACTGTTTTTT. It specifies CASSPLHATNEKLFF.

This rearrangement joins TRBV10-1 to TRBJ1-5; no definite D call. Between the trimmed V and J ends, which lost 7 bases and 4 bases, there was a span of 8 bases. Germline lookup yields CDR1 WNHNN and CDR2 SYGVQD (reference sequence). This CDR3 region has 12 residues. The CDR3 DNA is TGCGCCAGCAAGTTGGTGAATCAGCCCCAGCATTTT. This encodes CASKLVNQPQHF.

The chain's CDR3 is CASRNTRGGTYNEQFF. The CDR3 nucleotides are TGCGCCAGCAGGAACACCAGAGGGGGGACCTACAATGAGCAGTTCTTC. V is TRBV5-1 and J is TRBJ2-1; D assignment may be TRBD1 or TRBD2 (6 bases each). V lost 5 bases and J lost 2, with 17 bases in between. Germline CDR1 is SGHRS and CDR2 is YFSETQ. The CDR3 runs to 16 residues. The complete variable domain, with remaining parts taken from reference TRBV5-1 and TRBJ2-1, reads KAGVTQTPRYLIKTRGQQVTLSCSPISGHRSVSWYQQTPGQGLQFLFEYFSETQRNKGNFPGRFSGRQFSNSRSEMNVSTLELGDSALYLCASRNTRGGTYNEQFFGPGTRLTVL.

This sequence joins TRBV4-1 and TRBJ1-3, with no clear D. The V end was cut by 0 bases, the J end by 2 bases, with 5 bases between. CDR3 length: 14 amino acids. Germline lookup yields CDR1 MGHRA and CDR2 YSYEKL. This CDR3 reads CASSQDLTGNTIYF. The CDR3 region has the DNA TGCGCCAGCAGCCAAGATCTAACTGGAAACACCATATATTTT.

Concerning this clone: The same CDR3 also results from other DNA sequences found in this sample. The chain carries TRBV18 and TRBJ1-5, with D unclear. The CDR3 extends over 13 amino acids. Germline-derived CDR1 and CDR2 are KGHSH and LQKENI. V lost 3 bases and J lost 0, with 3 bases in between. In DNA, the CDR3 is TGTGCCAGCTCACCTGATAGCAATCAGCCCCAGCATTTT. The encoded protein is CASSPDSNQPQHF.

The chain combines TRBV7-8 with TRBJ2-3, with D maybe TRBD2 (6 bases). V dropped 4 bases and J dropped 1 base, with 18 bases sitting between them. Germline CDR1 reads SGHVS; CDR2 reads FQNEAQ. The CDR3 loop spans 17 amino acids. CDR3 protein: CASSSLDYFVRTDTQYF. In DNA form, the CDR3 reads TGTGCCAGCAGCTCCTTGGACTACTTCGTGCGCACAGATACGCAGTATTTT.

The V gene is TRBV5-6, the J gene TRBJ1-4; possibly TRBD1 for D (5 bases). Germline CDR1 and CDR2: SGHDT and YYEEEE. This CDR3 is built from 12 residues. Trimming took 2 bases from V and 11 from J, leaving 10 bases between them. CDR3 DNA sequence: TGTGCCAGCAGCTTAGGGGACGCGAAACTGTTTTTT. Translated, it gives CASSLGDAKLFF.

The chain combines TRBV2 with TRBJ2-7, with 7 bases identical to TRBD1. The CDR3 loop spans 12 amino acids. Trimming took 7 bases from V and 4 from J; bases not matched to a gene: 4. From germline, CDR1 is SNHLY and CDR2 FYNNEI. The CDR3, as DNA: TGTGCCAGCAAAGGGACAGAATACGAGCAGTACTTC. Its translation: CASKGTEYEQYF.

This chain joins TRBV4-2 and TRBJ2-5; 13 bases fit TRBD2. Germline CDR1 is LGHNA and CDR2 is YNFKEQ. This CDR3 comprises 20 residues. With V trimmed by 0 bases and J by 5 bases, 15 bases remained unmatched. CDR3 coding DNA: TGTGCCAGCAGCCAAGATAGCACTAGCGGGAGGGCCTGGGTTTCCGAGACCCAGTACTTC. This gives the protein CASSQDSTSGRAWVSETQYF.

The chain employs TRBV30 and TRBJ2-7; weak D call: TRBD1 (5 bases). The CDR3 has 12 residues. V was pared by 5 bases and J by 2 bases, with 10 bases between. Looked up from germline, CDR1 is GTSNPN and CDR2 is SVGIG (reference sequence). CDR3 bases: TGTGCCTGGTCGGACACTCCCTACGAGCAGTACTTC. This gives the protein CAWSDTPYEQYF.

The chain has TRBV6-9 and TRBJ1-1; D not certain. The CDR3 has 14 residues. Germline lookup yields CDR1 MNHGY and CDR2 SVAAGI. Between the trimmed V and J ends, which lost 3 bases and 4 bases, there was a span of 12 bases. The CDR3 coding sequence is TGTGCCAGCAGTTACGTAGGGTGGGGCACTGAAGCTTTCTTT. This encodes CASSYVGWGTEAFF.

The rearrangement uses TRBV19 and TRBJ2-7, with TRBD1 matching over 7 bases. Trimming cost V 7 bases and J 1 base; bases outside gene matches: 7. Per germline, CDR1 LNHDA and CDR2 SQIVND (reference sequence). The CDR3 sequence is 14 residues long. This CDR3 reads CASMPTGSSYEQYF. In nucleotides, the CDR3 is TGTGCCAGTATGCCGACAGGGTCTTCCTACGAGCAGTACTTC. The whole variable domain, filled in from reference TRBV19 and TRBJ2-7, reads DGGITQSPKYLFRKEGQNVTLSCEQNLNHDAMYWYRQDPGQGLRLIYYSQIVNDFQKGDIAEGYSVSREKKESFPLTVTSAQKNPTAFYLCASMPTGSSYEQYFGPGTRLTVT.